These 25 T cell receptor beta chains originate from one sample sequenced in a study of monozygotic twins with inflammatory bowel disease. TCRdb re-called the 5' RACE reads; one entry per CDR3 protein, DNA not given. The sample totals 350,000 to 550,000 distinct CDR3 sequences. The sequencing sample was made of blood. The receptors come from a human donor with ulcerative colitis or Crohn's disease, or a healthy co-twin of an affected twin (not recorded which).

V is TRBV28 and J is TRBJ2-1; as DNA is missing, the TRBD1 call by TCRdb cannot be tested. CDR1 and CDR2 from the germline V gene are MDHEN and SYDVKM. This CDR3 has 14 residues. CDR3 amino acids: CASSLQGEVNEQFF.

The chain couples TRBV5-5 to TRBJ1-1. This CDR3 is 13 amino acids long. Germline CDR1 reads SGHKS; CDR2 reads YYEKEE (reference sequence). CDR3: CASTLAANTEAFF.

The CDR3 loop is CASSFRGNQPQHF. The chain carries TRBV27 and TRBJ1-5. The CDR3 is made up of 13 amino acids. CDR1 is MNHEY and CDR2 is SMNVEV in the germline V gene (reference sequence).

The chain combines TRBV12-3 or TRBV12-4 with TRBJ1-2; TCRdb calls TRBD1, which cannot be checked without DNA. This CDR3 is built from 12 residues. The CDR3: CASSQGQDGYTF.

This chain links TRBV12-3 or TRBV12-4 with TRBJ2-5; TCRdb lists TRBD1, though no DNA is available to test this call. This CDR3 has 14 residues. CDR3 residues: CASSGTLSYRTQYF.

The rearrangement joins TRBV12-3 or TRBV12-4 to TRBJ2-1; TCRdb returns TRBD2, unconfirmable since there is no DNA. CDR3 length equals 16 residues. The CDR3 sequence is CASSPSRASGYNEQFF.

CDR3 loop: CASLGYSNQPQHF. The chain carries TRBV19 and TRBJ1-5. This CDR3 is built from 13 residues. Germline V gene lookup returns CDR1 LNHDA and CDR2 SQIVND (reference sequence).

The V call is TRBV27, the J call TRBJ1-6; absent DNA, TCRdb's TRBD1 call cannot be checked. CDR1 and CDR2 (germline): MNHEY, SMNVEV (reference sequence). CDR3 size: 14 residues. CDR3 loop: CASRRPVYNSPLHF.

The chain couples TRBV20-1 to TRBJ2-1; TCRdb calls TRBD2, which cannot be checked without DNA. This CDR3 has 14 residues. In germline, CDR1 is DFQATT, CDR2 SNEGSKA (reference sequence). The CDR3 reads CSAATGTSGNEQFF.

The rearrangement uses TRBV7-9 and TRBJ2-3; TCRdb picks TRBD2, but there is no DNA to check that call. CDR3 length equals 16 residues. Per germline, CDR1 SEHNR and CDR2 FQNEAQ (reference sequence). CDR3 in amino acids: CASSPGLAVGEDTQYF.

This chain uses TRBV7-2 with TRBJ2-1; there is no DNA to check the TCRdb D call of TRBD2. Germline V gene data show CDR1 as SGHTA and CDR2 as FQGNSA. The length of the CDR3 is 17 residues. CDR3 sequence reads: CASIFASGGVSYNEQFF. Filled out from reference TRBV7-2 and TRBJ2-1, the complete variable domain reads GAGVSQSPSNKVTEKGKDVELRCDPISGHTALYWYRQSLGQGLEFLIYFQGNSAPDKSGLPSDRFSAERTGGSVSTLTIQRTQQEDSAVYLCASIFASGGVSYNEQFFGPGTRLTVL.

This sequence joins TRBV6-1 and TRBJ1-3; TCRdb's D call, TRBD1, is unchecked because there is no DNA. Germline CDR1 MNHNS, CDR2 SASEGT. The CDR3 sequence is 16 residues long. CDR3 in amino acids: CASSDQTGHSGNTIYF.

The V gene is TRBV4-1, the J gene TRBJ1-2. The germline V gene has CDR1 MGHRA and CDR2 YSYEKL. This CDR3 comprises 16 residues. CDR3 loop: CASSQTEAQRGYGYTF.

The chain has TRBV19 and TRBJ1-2. The germline V gene has CDR1 LNHDA and CDR2 SQIVND (reference sequence). This CDR3 comprises 14 residues. The CDR3 loop is CASGPQATNYGYTF. Based on the CDR3 plus reference TRBV19 and TRBJ1-2, the full variable domain is DGGITQSPKYLFRKEGQNVTLSCEQNLNHDAMYWYRQDPGQGLRLIYYSQIVNDFQKGDIAEGYSVSREKKESFPLTVTSAQKNPTAFYLCASGPQATNYGYTFGSGTRLTVV.

The V gene is TRBV29-1, the J gene TRBJ1-5; the D gene TCRdb calls, TRBD1, cannot be checked with no DNA. CDR1 and CDR2 (germline): SQVTM, ANQGSEA. This CDR3 comprises 15 residues. CDR3 sequence reads: CSVLFTTDSNQPQHF. The complete variable domain, with remaining parts taken from reference TRBV29-1 and TRBJ1-5, reads SAVISQKPSRDICQRGTSLTIQCQVDSQVTMMFWYRQQPGQSLTLIATANQGSEATYESGFVIDKFPISRPNLTFSTLTVSNMSPEDSSIYLCSVLFTTDSNQPQHFGDGTRLSIL.

V gene TRBV28 combines with J gene TRBJ2-1; TCRdb outputs TRBD1, but without DNA this stays unchecked. This CDR3 contains 13 residues. The V gene's germline CDR1 is MDHEN and CDR2 SYDVKM. CDR3 sequence: CASTPRSYNEQFF. The whole variable domain, remainder taken from reference TRBV28 and TRBJ2-1, is DVKVTQSSRYLVKRTGEKVFLECVQDMDHENMFWYRQDPGLGLRLIYFSYDVKMKEKGDIPEGYSVSREKKERFSLILESASTNQTSMYLCASTPRSYNEQFFGPGTRLTVL.

The chain joins TRBV7-8 to TRBJ2-7; TCRdb's D gene call, TRBD1, goes unchecked for lack of DNA. Per germline, CDR1 SGHVS and CDR2 FQNEAQ. This CDR3 contains 14 residues. CDR3 residues: CASSFGTDTYEQYF.

The CDR3 loop reads CASSSGTDNQPQHF. The chain uses TRBV5-1 and TRBJ1-5; with no DNA, the TCRdb D assignment of TRBD1 cannot be verified. CDR3 length: 14 residues. Germline V gives CDR1 SGHRS, CDR2 YFSETQ.

The chain links TRBV20-1 to TRBJ2-7; TCRdb picks TRBD2, but there is no DNA to check that call. The germline gives CDR1 DFQATT, CDR2 SNEGSKA (reference sequence). CDR3 size: 12 residues. The CDR3 loop is CSARLWESEQYF.

The chain employs TRBV5-4 and TRBJ2-3; TCRdb's D call, TRBD2, is unchecked because there is no DNA. The germline V gene encodes CDR1 SGHNT and CDR2 YYREEE (reference sequence). The CDR3 length is 16 residues. CDR3 protein: CASSEGGGGAVDTQYF.

The genes are TRBV29-1 and TRBJ2-7; TCRdb gives TRBD1 as the D gene, but with no DNA this cannot be confirmed. This CDR3 has 12 residues. Germline V gives CDR1 SQVTM, CDR2 ANQGSEA. CDR3 region: CSVEAGGYEQYF.

The rearrangement links TRBV7-3 to TRBJ2-2; the D gene TCRdb calls, TRBD1, cannot be checked with no DNA. CDR1 SGHTA and CDR2 FQGTGA come from the germline V gene. This CDR3 is 15 amino acids long. CDR3 loop: CASSLTGDGAGELFF.

The V call is TRBV4-3, the J call TRBJ2-1; the TCRdb D gene call, TRBD2, has no DNA to confirm it. The CDR3 sequence is 15 residues long. Per the germline V gene, CDR1 is LGHNA and CDR2 is YSLEER. CDR3 protein: CASSLLPSGRDEQFF.

The rearrangement uses TRBV30 and TRBJ2-3; TCRdb returns TRBD1, unconfirmable since there is no DNA. The CDR3 sequence is 13 residues long. Germline V lookup: CDR1 GTSNPN, CDR2 SVGIG (reference sequence). CDR3 in amino acids: CAWSGSSTDTQYF.

V usage is TRBV7-6 and J usage is TRBJ2-1; absent DNA, TCRdb's TRBD2 call cannot be checked. This CDR3 has 16 amino acids. Germline V gene sequence: CDR1 SGHVS, CDR2 FNYEAQ. The CDR3 protein is CASSEGTSGSYNEQFF. Full variable domain (outside the CDR3, taken from reference TRBV7-6 and TRBJ2-1): GAGVSQSPRYKVTKRGQDVALRCDPISGHVSLYWYRQALGQGPEFLTYFNYEAQQDKSGLPNDRFSAERPEGSISTLTIQRTEQRDSAMYRCASSEGTSGSYNEQFFGPGTRLTVL.